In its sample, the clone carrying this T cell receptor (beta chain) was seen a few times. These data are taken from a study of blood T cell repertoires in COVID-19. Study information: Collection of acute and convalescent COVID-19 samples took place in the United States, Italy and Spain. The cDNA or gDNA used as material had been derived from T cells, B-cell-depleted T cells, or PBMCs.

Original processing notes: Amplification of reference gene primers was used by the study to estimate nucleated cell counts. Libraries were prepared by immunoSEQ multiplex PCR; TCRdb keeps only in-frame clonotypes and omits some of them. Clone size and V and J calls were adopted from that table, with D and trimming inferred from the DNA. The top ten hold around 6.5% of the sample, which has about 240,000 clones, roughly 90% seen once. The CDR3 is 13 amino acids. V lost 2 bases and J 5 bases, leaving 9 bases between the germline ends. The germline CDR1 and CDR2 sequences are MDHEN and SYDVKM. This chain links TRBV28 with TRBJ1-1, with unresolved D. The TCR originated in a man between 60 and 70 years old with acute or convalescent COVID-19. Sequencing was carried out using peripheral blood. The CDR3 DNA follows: TGTGCCAGCAGTTTAGCTGGGCTTACTGAAGCTTTCTTT. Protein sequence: CASSLAGLTEAFF.